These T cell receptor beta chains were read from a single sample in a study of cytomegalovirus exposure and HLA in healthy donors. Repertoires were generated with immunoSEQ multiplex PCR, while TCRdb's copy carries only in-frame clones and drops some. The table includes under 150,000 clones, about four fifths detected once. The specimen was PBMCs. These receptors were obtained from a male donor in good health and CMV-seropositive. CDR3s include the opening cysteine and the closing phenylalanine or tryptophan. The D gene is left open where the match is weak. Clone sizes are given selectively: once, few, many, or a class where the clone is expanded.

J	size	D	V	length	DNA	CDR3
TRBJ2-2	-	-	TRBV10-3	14	TGTGCCATCAGTGAGTCAGAGGGCCCCGGGGAGCTGTTTTTT	CAISESEGPGELFF
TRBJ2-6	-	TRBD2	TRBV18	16	TGTGCCAGCTCAACTAGCGGGGGCTCTGGGGCCAACGTCCTGACTTTC	CASSTSGGSGANVLTF
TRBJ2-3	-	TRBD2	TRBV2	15	TGTGCCAGCTCCCCACTAGCGGGAGTGGCAGATACGCAGTATTTT	CASSPLAGVADTQYF
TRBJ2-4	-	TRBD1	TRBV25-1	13	TGTGCCAGCAGTTGGACAGGGAAAAACAGTCAGTACTTC	CASSWTGKNSQYF
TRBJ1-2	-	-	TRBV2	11	TGTGCCAGCAGAGTCAGGGGTGGCTACACCTTC	CASRVRGGYTF
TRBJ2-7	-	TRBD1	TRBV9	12	TGTGCCAGCAGCCCGGACAGGTCCATGCAGTACTTC	CASSPDRSMQYF
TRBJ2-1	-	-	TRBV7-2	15	TGTGCCAGCAGTTTAGCCGCCAGCTCCTACAATGAGCAGTTCTTC	CASSLAASSYNEQFF
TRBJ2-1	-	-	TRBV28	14	TGTGCCAGCAACAGTTATGGGTCCAACAATGAGCAGTTCTTC	CASNSYGSNNEQFF
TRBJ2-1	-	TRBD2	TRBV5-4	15	TGTGCCAGCAGCTTGACTAGCGACTCCTACAATGAGCAGTTCTTC	CASSLTSDSYNEQFF
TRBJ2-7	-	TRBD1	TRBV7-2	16	TGTGCCAGCAGCTTAGCCGGACAGGGGGGAATATACGAGCAGTACTTC	CASSLAGQGGIYEQYF
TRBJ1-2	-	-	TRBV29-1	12	TGCAGCGTTGGGGGCAGGGAGGGGGGCTACACCTTC	CSVGGREGGYTF
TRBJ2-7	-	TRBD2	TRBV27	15	TGTGCCAGCAGTGACATCGGGAGGACACGCGGCGAGCAGTACTTC	CASSDIGRTRGEQYF
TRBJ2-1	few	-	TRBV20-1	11	TGCAGTGCTAGTCCTATGAATGAGCAGTTCTTC	CSASPMNEQFF
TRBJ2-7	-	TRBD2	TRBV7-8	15	TGTGCCAGCAGCCATGGGCTGGGGGGGACCCACGAGCAGTACTTC	CASSHGLGGTHEQYF
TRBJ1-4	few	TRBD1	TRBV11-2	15	TGTGCCAGCAGCCTCCGGGACAGGGGGTTTGAAAAACTGTTTTTT	CASSLRDRGFEKLFF
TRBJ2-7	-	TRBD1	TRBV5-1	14	TGCGCCAGCAGCTCTTCAGGGGGCGGGTACGAGCAGTACTTC	CASSSSGGGYEQYF
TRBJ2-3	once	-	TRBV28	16	TGTGCCAGCAGTTCCCCCGGGGACTCTGGCACAGATACGCAGTATTTT	CASSSPGDSGTDTQYF
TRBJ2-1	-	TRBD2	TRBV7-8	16	TGTGCCAGCAGCTTAGGGACTAGCGGGCCCCTCAATGAGCAGTTCTTC	CASSLGTSGPLNEQFF
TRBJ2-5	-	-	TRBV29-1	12	TGCAGCGTCAGACAGGGAGGAGAGACCCAGTACTTC	CSVRQGGETQYF
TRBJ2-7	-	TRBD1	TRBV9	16	TGTGCCAGCAGCGCTGGTGCCGGGACAGGGGGCTACGAGCAGTACTTC	CASSAGAGTGGYEQYF
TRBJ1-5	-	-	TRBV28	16	TGTGCCAGCAGGCCGCCACAGGGATTATACAATCAGCCCCAGCATTTT	CASRPPQGLYNQPQHF
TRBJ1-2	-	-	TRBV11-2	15	TGTGCCAGCAGCTCCTCGGGAGGGTTGGGTTATGGCTACACCTTC	CASSSSGGLGYGYTF
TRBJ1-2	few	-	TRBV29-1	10	TGCAGCGTTGGTCCCGATGGCTACACCTTC	CSVGPDGYTF
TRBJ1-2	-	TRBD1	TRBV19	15	TGTGCCAGTAGTATGTGGACAGGGAATAACTATGGCTACACCTTC	CASSMWTGNNYGYTF
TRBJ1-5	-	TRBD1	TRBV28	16	TGTGCCAGCAGTTTCCCTGGGACAGGGGAGCGTCAGCCCCAGCATTTT	CASSFPGTGERQPQHF
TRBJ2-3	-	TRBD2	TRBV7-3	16	TGTGCCAGCAGCTTAGATCCAGCGGGAGCATCAGATACGCAGTATTTT	CASSLDPAGASDTQYF
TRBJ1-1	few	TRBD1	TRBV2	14	TGTGCCAGCAGTCCCGACAGGGTGAGGACTGAAGCTTTCTTT	CASSPDRVRTEAFF
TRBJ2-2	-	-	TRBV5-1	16	TGCGCCAGCAGCTTTGGGAGGACTACGAACACCGGGGAGCTGTTTTTT	CASSFGRTTNTGELFF
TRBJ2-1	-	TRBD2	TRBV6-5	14	TGTGCCAGCAGCCTTGCGGGAGGGATCAATGAGCAGTTCTTC	CASSLAGGINEQFF
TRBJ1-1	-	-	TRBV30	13	TGTGCCTGGAGGGGACACCCGAACACTGAAGCTTTCTTT	CAWRGHPNTEAFF
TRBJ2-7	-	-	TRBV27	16	TGTGCCAGCAGTTTAACCGGTGGGGGGGGCGGCTACGAGCAGTACTTC	CASSLTGGGGGYEQYF
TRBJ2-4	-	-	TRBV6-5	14	TGTGCCAGCAGCTACGGGACACAGAAAAACATTCAGTACTTC	CASSYGTQKNIQYF
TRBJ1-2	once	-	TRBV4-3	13	TGCGCCAGCAGCCCGACGGGGTTGACTGGCTACACCTTC	CASSPTGLTGYTF
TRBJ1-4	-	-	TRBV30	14	TGTGCCTGGGAAGGACAGTTTACCAAGGAAAAACTGTTTTTT	CAWEGQFTKEKLFF
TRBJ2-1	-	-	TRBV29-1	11	TGCAGCGTTCTACAGGAAGGTGAGCAGTTCTTC	CSVLQEGEQFF
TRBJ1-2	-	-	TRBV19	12	-	CASQTVNYGCTF
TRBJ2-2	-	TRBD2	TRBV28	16	TGCCTCGCGGCTAGCGGGAGCCTTATGAACACCGGGGAGCTGTTTTTT	CLAASGSLMNTGELFF
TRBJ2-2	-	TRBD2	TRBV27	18	TGTGCCAGCAGTTTATGGTCAGCGGGAGGGACGGTAGGCGGGGAGCTGTTTTTT	CASSLWSAGGTVGGELFF
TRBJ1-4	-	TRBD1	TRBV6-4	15	TGTGCCAGCAGTGTCCCGGGACAGGGGTGGGAAAAACTGTTTTTT	CASSVPGQGWEKLFF
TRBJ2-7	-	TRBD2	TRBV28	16	TGTGCCAGCAGTTCGCCGACTAGCGGGAGCTCCTACGAGCAGTACTTC	CASSSPTSGSSYEQYF
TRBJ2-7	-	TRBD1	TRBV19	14	TGTGCCAGTAGTATTGACAGGGTTTCATCCGAGCAGTACTTC	CASSIDRVSSEQYF
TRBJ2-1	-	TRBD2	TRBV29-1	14	TGCAGCGTCCCGCTAGCGGACTCCTACAATGAGCAGTTCTTC	CSVPLADSYNEQFF
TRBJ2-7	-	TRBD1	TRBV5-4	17	TGTGCCAGCAGCTTTATCGCCCGGACAGGGGCCTCCTACGAGCAGTACTTC	CASSFIARTGASYEQYF
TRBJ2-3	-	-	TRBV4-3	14	TGCGCCAGCAGCCAAGATGGGCGCTCGGATACGCAGTATTTT	CASSQDGRSDTQYF
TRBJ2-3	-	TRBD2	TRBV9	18	TGTGCCAGCAGCGGGGGACTAGCGGGAAGCCTAAACGGAGATACGCAGTATTTT	CASSGGLAGSLNGDTQYF
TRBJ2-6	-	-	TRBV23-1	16	TGCGCCAGCAGTCCAGGACGGGACTCTGGGGCCAACGTCCTGACTTTC	CASSPGRDSGANVLTF
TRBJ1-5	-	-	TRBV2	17	TGTGCCAGCAGTTGGAGCAGGGGCGCAAACCTGGGTCAGCCCCAGCATTTT	CASSWSRGANLGQPQHF
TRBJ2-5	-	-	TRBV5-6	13	TGTGCCAGCAGCTTGGGACTTCAAGAGACCCAGTACTTC	CASSLGLQETQYF
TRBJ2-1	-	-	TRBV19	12	TGTGCCAGTAGTATGAGGCTCAATGAGCAGTTCTTC	CASSMRLNEQFF
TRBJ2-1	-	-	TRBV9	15	TGTGCCAGCAGCGCAAACCCAGACTCCTACAATGAGCAGTTCTTC	CASSANPDSYNEQFF
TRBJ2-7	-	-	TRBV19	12	TGTGCCAGTAGTATAGGAGGGAGCGAGCAGTACTTC	CASSIGGSEQYF
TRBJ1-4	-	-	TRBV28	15	TGTGCCAGCAGTGCGCCTAGTTTAGGTTGGGAAAAACTGTTTTTT	CASSAPSLGWEKLFF
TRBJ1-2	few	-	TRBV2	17	TGTGCCAGCAGTACCCATCTTACAGGGTATACCCGGACTGGCTACACCTTC	CASSTHLTGYTRTGYTF